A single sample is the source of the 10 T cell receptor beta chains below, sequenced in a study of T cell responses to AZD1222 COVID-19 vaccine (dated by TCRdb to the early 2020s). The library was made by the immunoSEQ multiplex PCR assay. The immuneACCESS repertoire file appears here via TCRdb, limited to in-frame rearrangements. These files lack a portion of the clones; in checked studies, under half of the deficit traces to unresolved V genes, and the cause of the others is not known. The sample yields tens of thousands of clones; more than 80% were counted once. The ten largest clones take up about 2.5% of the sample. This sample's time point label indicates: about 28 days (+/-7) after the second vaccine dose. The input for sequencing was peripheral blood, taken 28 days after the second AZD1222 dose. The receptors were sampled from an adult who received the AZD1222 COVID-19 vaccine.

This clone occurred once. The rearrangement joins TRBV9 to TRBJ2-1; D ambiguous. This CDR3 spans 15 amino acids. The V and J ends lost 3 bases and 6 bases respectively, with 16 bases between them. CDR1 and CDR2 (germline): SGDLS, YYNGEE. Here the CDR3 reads CASSAFPQPPNEQFF. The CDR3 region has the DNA TGTGCCAGCAGCGCATTTCCTCAACCCCCCAATGAGCAGTTCTTC.

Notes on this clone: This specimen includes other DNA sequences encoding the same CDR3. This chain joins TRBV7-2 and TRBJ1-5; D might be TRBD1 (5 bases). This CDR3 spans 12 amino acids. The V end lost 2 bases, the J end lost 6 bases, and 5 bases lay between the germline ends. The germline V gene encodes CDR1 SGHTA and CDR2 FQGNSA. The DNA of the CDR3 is TGTGCCAGCAGCTTAAGGGGTCAGCCCCAGCATTTT. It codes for CASSLRGQPQHF.

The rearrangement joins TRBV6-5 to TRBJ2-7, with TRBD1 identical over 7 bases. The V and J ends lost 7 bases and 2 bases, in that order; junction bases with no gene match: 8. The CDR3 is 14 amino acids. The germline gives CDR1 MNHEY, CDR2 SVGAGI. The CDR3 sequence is CASTRQGGPYEQYF. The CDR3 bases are TGTGCCAGCACCAGACAGGGTGGCCCCTACGAGCAGTACTTC.

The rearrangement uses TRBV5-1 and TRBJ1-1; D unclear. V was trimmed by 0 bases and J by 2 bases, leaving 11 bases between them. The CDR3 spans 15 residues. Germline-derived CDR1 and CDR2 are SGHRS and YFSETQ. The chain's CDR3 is CASSLVSEYNTEAFF. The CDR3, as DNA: TGCGCCAGCAGCTTGGTTTCGGAATACAACACTGAAGCTTTCTTT.

The CDR3 bases are TGTGCCAGCACCTTGGGTCCAGGGACTGAAGCTTTCTTT. This translates into CASTLGPGTEAFF. The J gene is TRBJ1-1, the V gene TRBV12-3 or TRBV12-4; D may be TRBD1 (5 bases). Deletions cut 7 bases from V and 5 bases from J, with 14 bases between. The CDR3 spans 13 residues.

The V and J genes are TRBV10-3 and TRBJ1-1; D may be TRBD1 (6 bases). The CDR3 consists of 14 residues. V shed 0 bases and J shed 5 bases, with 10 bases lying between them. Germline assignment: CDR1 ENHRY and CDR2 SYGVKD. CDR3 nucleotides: TGTGCCATCAGTGAGTCTACAGGGATAACTGAAGCTTTCTTT. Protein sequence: CAISESTGITEAFF.

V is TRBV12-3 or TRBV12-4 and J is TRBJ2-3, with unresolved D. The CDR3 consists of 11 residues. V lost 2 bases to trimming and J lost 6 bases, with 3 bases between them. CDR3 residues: CASSLLDTQYF. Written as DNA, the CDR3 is TGTGCCAGCAGTTTATTGGATACGCAGTATTTT.

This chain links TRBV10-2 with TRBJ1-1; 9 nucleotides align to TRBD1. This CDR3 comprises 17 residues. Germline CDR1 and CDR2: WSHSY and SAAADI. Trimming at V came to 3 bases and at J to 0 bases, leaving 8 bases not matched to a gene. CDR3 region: CASSDIGQGSLNTEAFF. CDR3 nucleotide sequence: TGCGCCAGCAGTGATATAGGACAGGGGTCCCTGAACACTGAAGCTTTCTTT.

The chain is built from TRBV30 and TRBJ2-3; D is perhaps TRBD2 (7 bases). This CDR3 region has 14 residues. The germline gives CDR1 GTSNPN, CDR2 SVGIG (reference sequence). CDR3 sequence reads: CARGGGASTDTQYF. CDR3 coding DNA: TGTGCTCGGGGAGGGGGGGCTAGCACAGATACGCAGTATTTT.

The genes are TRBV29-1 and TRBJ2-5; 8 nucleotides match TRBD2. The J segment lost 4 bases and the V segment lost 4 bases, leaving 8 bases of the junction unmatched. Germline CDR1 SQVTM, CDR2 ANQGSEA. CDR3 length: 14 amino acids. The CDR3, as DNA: TGCAGCGTTGGGCTTGGGACTAGTATAGAGACCCAGTACTTC. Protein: CSVGLGTSIETQYF.